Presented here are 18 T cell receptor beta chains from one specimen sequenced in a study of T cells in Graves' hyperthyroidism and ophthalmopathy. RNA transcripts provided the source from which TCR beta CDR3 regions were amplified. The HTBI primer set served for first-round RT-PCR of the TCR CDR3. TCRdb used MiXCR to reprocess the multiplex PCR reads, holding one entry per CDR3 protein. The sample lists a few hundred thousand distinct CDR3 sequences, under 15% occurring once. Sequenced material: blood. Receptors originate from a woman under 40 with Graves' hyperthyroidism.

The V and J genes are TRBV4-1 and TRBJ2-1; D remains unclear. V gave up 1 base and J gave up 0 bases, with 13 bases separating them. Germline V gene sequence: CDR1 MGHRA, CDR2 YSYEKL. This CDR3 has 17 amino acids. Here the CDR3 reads CASSQAPTALSYNEQFF. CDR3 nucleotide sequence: TGCGCCAGCAGCCAAGCTCCTACTGCGCTCTCCTACAATGAGCAGTTCTTC.

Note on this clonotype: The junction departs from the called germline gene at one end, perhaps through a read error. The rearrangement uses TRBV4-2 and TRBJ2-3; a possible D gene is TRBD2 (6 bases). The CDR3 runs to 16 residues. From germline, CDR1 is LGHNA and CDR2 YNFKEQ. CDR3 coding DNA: TGTGCCAGCAGCCAAATAGCGGCCCCAAGCACAGATACGCAGTATTTC. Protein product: CASSQIAAPSTDTQYF.

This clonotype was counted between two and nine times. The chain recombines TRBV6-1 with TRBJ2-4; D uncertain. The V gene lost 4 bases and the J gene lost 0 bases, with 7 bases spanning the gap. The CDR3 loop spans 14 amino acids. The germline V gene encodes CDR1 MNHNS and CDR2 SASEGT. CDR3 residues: CASSGPLAKNIQYF. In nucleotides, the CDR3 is TGTGCCAGCAGTGGCCCCCTAGCCAAAAACATTCAGTACTTC.

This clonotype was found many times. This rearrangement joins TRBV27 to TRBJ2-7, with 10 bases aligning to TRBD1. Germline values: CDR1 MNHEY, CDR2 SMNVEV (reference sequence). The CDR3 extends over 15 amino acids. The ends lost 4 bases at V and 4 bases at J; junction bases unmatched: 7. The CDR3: CASSSQPGQGYEQYF. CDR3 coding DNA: TGTGCCAGCAGTTCACAACCGGGACAGGGGTACGAGCAGTACTTC.

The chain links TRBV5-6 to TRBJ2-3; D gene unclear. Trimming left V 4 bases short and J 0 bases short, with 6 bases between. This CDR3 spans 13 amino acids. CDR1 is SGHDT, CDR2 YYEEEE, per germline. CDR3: CASSQPSTDTQYF. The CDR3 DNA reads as TGTGCCAGCAGCCAGCCAAGCACAGATACGCAGTATTTT.

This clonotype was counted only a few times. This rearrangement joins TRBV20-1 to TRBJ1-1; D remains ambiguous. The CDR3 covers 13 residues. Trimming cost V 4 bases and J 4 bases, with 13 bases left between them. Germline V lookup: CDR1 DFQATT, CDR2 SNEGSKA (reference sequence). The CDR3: CSAKGGRGTEAFF. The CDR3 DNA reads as TGCAGTGCTAAGGGAGGGCGGGGCACTGAAGCTTTCTTT.

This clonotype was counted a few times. For the CDR3, the DNA is TGCAGCGTTGGACTCGGACAGGGTGGGAGCAATCAGCCCCAGCATTTT. This gives the protein CSVGLGQGGSNQPQHF. The V gene is TRBV29-1, the J gene TRBJ1-5; 8 bases line up with TRBD1. The CDR3 covers 16 residues. Germline V gene sequence: CDR1 SQVTM, CDR2 ANQGSEA. The J segment lost 1 base and the V segment lost 4 bases, leaving 9 bases of the junction unmatched.

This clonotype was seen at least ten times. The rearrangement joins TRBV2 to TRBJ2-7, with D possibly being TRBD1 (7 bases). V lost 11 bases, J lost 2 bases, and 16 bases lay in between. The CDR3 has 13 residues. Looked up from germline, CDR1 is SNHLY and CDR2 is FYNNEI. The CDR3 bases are TGTGCCTTGGGGGGACAGCTTCCCTACGAGCAGTACTTC. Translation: CALGGQLPYEQYF.

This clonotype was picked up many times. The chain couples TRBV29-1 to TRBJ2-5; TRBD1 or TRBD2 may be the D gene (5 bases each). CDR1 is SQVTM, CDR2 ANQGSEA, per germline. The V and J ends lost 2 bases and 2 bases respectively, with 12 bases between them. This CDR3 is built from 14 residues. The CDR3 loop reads CSVELVGEQETQYF. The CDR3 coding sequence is TGCAGCGTTGAACTAGTAGGGGAGCAAGAGACCCAGTACTTC.

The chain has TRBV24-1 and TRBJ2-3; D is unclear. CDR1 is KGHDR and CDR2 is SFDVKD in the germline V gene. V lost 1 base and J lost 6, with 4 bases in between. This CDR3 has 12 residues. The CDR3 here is CATSDLKDTQYF. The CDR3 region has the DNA TGTGCCACCAGTGATTTAAAGGATACGCAGTATTTT.

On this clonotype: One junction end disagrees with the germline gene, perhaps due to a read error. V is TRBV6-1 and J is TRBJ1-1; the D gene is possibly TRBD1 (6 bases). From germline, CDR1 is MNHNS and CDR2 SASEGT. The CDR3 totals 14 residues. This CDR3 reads CASIDYPRGTEASF. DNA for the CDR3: TGTGCCAGCATTGATTATCCCAGGGGCACTGAAGCTTCCTTT.

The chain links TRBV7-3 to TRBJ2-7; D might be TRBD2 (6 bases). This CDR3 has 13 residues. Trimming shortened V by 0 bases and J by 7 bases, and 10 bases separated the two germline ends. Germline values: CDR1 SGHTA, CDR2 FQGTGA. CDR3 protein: CASSLTLAGEQYF. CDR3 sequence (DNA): TGTGCCAGCAGCTTAACGTTGGCGGGGGAGCAGTACTTC.

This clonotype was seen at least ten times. CDR3 in amino acids: CASSPIMAHGDQETQYF. The CDR3 DNA reads as TGTGCCAGCTCACCAATCATGGCCCACGGGGATCAAGAGACCCAGTACTTC. This sequence joins TRBV18 and TRBJ2-5; D is possibly TRBD2 (5 bases). The CDR3 loop spans 17 amino acids. From germline, CDR1 is KGHSH and CDR2 LQKENI. V dropped 2 bases and J dropped 2 bases, with 18 bases sitting between them.

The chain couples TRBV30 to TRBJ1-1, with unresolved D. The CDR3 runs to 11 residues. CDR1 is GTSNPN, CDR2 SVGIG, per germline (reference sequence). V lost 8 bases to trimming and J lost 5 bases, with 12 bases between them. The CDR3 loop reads CARMRDTEAFF. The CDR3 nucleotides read TGTGCCCGGATGAGGGATACTGAAGCTTTCTTT. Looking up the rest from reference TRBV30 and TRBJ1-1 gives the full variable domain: SQTIHQWPATLVQPVGSPLSLECTVEGTSNPNLYWYRQAAGRGLQLLFYSVGIGQISSEVPQNLSASRPQDRQFILSSKKLLLSDSGFYLCARMRDTEAFFGQGTRLTVV.

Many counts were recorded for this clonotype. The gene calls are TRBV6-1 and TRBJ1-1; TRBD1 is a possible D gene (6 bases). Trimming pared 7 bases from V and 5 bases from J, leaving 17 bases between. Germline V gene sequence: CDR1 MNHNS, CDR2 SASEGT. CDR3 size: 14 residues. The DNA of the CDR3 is TGTGCCAGCAAAACAGGGTTAGGTGATACTGAAGCTTTCTTT. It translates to CASKTGLGDTEAFF.

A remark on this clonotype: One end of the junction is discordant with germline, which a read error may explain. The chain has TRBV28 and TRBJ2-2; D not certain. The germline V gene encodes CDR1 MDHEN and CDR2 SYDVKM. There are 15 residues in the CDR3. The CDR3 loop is CAGSIRLANTGELFF. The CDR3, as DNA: TGTGCCGGCAGCATAAGGTTGGCGAACACCGGGGAGCTGTTTTTT.

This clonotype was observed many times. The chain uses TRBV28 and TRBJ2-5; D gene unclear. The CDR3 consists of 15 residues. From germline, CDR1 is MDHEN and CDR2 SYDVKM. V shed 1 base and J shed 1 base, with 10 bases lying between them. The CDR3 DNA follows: TGTGCCAGCAGTTTATCTTTGGGTGTCCAAGAGACCCAGTACTTC. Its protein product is CASSLSLGVQETQYF.

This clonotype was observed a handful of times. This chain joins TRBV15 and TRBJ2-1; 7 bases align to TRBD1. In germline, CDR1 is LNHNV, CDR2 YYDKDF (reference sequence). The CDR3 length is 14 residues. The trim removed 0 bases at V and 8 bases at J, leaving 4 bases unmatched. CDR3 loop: CATSRDRQGDEQFF. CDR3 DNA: TGTGCCACCAGCAGAGATCGACAGGGCGATGAGCAGTTCTTC.